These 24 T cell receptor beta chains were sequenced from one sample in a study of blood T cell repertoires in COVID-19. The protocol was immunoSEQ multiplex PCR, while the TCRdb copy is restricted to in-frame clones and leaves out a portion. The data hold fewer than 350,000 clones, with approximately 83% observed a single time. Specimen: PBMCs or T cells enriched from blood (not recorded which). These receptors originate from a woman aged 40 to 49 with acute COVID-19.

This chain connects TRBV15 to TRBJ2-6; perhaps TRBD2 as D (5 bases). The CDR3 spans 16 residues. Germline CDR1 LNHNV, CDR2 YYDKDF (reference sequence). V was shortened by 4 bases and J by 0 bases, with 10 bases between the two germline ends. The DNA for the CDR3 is TGTGCCACCAGCACGGGAAGTAACTCTGGGGCCAACGTCCTGACTTTC. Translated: CATSTGSNSGANVLTF.

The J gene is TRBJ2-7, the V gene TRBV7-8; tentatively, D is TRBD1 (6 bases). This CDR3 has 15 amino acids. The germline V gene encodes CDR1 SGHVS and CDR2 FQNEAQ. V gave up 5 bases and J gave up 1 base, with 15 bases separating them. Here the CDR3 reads CASSVTRDKSYEQYF. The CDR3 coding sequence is TGTGCCAGCAGCGTAACTCGGGACAAGTCCTACGAGCAGTACTTC. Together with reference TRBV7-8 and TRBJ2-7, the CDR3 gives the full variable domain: GAGVSQSPRYKVAKRGQDVALRCDPISGHVSLFWYQQALGQGPEFLTYFQNEAQLDKSGLPSDRFFAERPEGSVSTLKIQRTQQEDSAVYLCASSVTRDKSYEQYFGPGTRLTVT.

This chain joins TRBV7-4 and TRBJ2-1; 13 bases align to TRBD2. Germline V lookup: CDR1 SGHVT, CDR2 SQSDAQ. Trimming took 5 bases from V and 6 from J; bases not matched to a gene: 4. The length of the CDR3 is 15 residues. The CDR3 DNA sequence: TGTGCCAGCAGCCTATGGACTAGCGGGGGCAATGAGCAGTTCTTC. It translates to CASSLWTSGGNEQFF.

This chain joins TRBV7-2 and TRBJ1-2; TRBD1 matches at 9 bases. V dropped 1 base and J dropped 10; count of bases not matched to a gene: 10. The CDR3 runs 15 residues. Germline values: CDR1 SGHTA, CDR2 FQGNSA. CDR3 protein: CASSLEHPGQGSYTF. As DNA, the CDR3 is TGTGCCAGCAGCTTAGAACATCCGGGACAGGGTTCCTACACCTTC.

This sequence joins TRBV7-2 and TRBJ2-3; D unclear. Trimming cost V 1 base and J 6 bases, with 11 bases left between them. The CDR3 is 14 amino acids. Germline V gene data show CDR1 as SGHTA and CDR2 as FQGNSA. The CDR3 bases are TGTGCCAGCAGCTTAGTGATCGGGTACGATACGCAGTATTTT. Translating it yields CASSLVIGYDTQYF.

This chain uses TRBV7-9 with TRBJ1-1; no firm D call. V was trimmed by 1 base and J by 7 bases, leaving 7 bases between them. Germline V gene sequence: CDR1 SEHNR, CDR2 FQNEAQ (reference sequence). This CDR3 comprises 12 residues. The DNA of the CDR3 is TGTGCCAGCAGCTTAGGAGGGATTGAAGCTTTCTTT. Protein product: CASSLGGIEAFF.

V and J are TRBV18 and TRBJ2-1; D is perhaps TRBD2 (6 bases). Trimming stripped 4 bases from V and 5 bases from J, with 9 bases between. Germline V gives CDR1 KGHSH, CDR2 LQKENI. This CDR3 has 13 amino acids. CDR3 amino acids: CASSLGLNNEQFF. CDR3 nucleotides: TGTGCCAGCTCACTGGGACTCAACAATGAGCAGTTCTTC.

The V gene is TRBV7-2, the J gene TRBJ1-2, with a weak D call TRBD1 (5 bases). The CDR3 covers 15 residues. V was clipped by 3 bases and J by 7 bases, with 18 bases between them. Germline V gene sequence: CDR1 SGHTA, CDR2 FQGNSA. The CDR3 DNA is TGTGCCAGCAGCTTTAAGACCGGAGGGGTTGTTGGCTACACCTTC. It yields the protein CASSFKTGGVVGYTF.

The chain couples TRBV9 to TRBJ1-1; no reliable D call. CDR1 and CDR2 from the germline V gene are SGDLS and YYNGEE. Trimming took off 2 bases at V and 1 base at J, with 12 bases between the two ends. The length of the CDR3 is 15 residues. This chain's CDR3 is CASSVSVPQNTEAFF. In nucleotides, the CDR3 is TGTGCCAGCAGCGTGAGTGTCCCTCAGAACACTGAAGCTTTCTTT.

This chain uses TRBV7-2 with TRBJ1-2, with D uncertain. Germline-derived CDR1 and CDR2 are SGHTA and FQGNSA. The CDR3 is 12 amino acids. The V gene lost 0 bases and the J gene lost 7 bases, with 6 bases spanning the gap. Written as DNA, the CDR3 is TGTGCCAGCAGCTTAGCGGTCGGTGGCTACACCTTC. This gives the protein CASSLAVGGYTF.

CDR3 in amino acids: CASSLVVVETQYF. For the CDR3, the DNA is TGTGCCAGCAGCTTAGTCGTCGTGGAGACCCAGTACTTC. The chain carries TRBV7-6 and TRBJ2-5; D gene ambiguous. This CDR3 spans 13 amino acids. The V end lost 1 base, the J end lost 5 bases, and 8 bases lay between the germline ends. Germline values: CDR1 SGHVS, CDR2 FNYEAQ.

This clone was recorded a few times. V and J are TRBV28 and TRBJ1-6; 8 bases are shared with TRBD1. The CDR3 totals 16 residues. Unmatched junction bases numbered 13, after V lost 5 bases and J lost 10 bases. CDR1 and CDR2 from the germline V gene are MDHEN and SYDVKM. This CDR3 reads CASSTRQGRVDSPLHF. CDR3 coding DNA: TGTGCCAGCAGTACACGACAGGGGCGAGTAGACTCACCCCTCCACTTT.

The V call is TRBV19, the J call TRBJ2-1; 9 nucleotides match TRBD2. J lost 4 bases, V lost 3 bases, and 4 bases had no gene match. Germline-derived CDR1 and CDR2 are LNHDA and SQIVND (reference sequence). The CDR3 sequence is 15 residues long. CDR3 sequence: CASSMAGGPYNEQFF. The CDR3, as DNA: TGTGCCAGTAGTATGGCGGGAGGGCCTTACAATGAGCAGTTCTTC.

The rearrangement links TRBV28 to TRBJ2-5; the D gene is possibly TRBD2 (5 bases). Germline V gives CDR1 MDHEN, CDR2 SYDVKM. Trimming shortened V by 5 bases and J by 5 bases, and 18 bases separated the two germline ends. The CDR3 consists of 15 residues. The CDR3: CASSDPLRGGETQYF. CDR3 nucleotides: TGTGCCAGCAGTGACCCTCTCCGGGGTGGCGAGACCCAGTACTTC.

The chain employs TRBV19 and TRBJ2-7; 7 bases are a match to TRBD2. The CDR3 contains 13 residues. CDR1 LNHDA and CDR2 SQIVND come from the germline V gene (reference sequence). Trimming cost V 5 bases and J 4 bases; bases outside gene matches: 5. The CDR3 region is CASSLRETYEQYF. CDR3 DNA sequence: TGTGCCAGTAGTTTGCGGGAGACATACGAGCAGTACTTC.

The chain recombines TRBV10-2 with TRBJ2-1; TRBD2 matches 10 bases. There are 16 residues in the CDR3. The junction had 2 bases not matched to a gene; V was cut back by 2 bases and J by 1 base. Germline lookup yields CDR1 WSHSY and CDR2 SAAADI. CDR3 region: CASSEPSGGSYNEQFF. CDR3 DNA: TGCGCCAGCAGTGAGCCTAGCGGGGGATCCTACAATGAGCAGTTCTTC.

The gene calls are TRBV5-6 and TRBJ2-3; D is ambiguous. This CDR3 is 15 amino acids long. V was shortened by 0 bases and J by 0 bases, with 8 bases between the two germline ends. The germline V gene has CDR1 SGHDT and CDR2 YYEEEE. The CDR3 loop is CASSLVVASTDTQYF. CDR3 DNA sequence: TGTGCCAGCAGCTTGGTTGTGGCTAGCACAGATACGCAGTATTTT.

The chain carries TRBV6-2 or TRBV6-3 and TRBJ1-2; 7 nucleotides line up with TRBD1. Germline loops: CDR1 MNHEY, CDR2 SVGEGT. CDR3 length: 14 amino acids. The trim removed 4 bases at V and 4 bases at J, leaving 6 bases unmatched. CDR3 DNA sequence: TGTGCCAGCAGTTCCGGGACAGTTCCCTATGGCTACACCTTC. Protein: CASSSGTVPYGYTF.

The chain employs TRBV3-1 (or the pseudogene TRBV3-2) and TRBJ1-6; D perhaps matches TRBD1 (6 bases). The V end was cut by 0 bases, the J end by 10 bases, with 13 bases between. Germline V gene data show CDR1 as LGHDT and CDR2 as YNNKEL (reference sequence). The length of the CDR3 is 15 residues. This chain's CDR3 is CASSQDPQGQSPLHF. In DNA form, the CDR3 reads TGTGCCAGCAGCCAAGATCCACAGGGCCAATCACCCCTCCACTTT.

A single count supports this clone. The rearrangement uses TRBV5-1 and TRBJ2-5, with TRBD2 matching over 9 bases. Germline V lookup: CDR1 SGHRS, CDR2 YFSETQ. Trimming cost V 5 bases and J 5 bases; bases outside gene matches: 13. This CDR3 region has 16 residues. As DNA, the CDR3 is TGCGCCAGCAGATCTAATAGCGGGGGAAAGGGGGAGACCCAGTACTTC. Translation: CASRSNSGGKGETQYF.

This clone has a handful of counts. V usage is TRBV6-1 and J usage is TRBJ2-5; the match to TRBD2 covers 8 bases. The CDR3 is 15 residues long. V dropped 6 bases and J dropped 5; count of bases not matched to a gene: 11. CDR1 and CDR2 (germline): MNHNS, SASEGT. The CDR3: CASSSLGLEGETQYF. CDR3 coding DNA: TGTGCCAGCAGCTCCCTGGGACTAGAGGGGGAGACCCAGTACTTC.

Here the CDR3 DNA reads TGCAGCGTTTCACTAGCGGGAGCGTACCAAGAGACCCAGTACTTC. Translated, it gives CSVSLAGAYQETQYF. The chain recombines TRBV29-1 with TRBJ2-5; 11 nucleotides line up with TRBD2. V lost 5 bases, J lost 0 bases, and 5 bases stayed unmatched. From germline, CDR1 is SQVTM and CDR2 ANQGSEA. The CDR3 is 15 residues long.

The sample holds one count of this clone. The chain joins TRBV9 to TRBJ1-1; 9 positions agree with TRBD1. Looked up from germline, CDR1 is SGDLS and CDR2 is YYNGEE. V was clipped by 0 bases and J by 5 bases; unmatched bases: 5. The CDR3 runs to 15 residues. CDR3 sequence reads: CASSVEDRGLTEAFF. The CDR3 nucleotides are TGTGCCAGCAGCGTAGAGGACAGGGGTTTGACTGAAGCTTTCTTT.

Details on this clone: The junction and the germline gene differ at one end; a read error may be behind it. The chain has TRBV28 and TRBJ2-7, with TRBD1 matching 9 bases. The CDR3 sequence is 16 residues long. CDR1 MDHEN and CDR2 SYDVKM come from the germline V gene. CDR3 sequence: CASSSSGTGLSSEQYF. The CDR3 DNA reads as TGTGCCAGCAGTTCCTCCGGGACAGGGTTATCCTCCGAGCAGTACTTC. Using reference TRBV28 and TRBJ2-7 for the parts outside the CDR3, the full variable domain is DVKVTQSSRYLVKRTGEKVFLECVQDMDHENMFWYRQDPGLGLRLIYFSYDVKMKEKGDIPEGYSVSREKKERFSLILESASTNQTSMYLCASSSSGTGLSSEQYFGPGTRLTVT.